This record concerns one T cell receptor (beta chain) sequence. The antigen remains unidentified. The sample comes from a study of T cell responses to AZD1222 COVID-19 vaccine. Overall study findings and caveats: Across the whole spike, CD4 TCRs peaked at regions 160-218 and 743-854. Two AZD1222 administrations were followed by greater Spike-specific TCR breadth and depth. Baseline seropositivity occurred in only 5 to 7 AZD1222 recipients.

The CDR3 is made up of 16 amino acids. Germline V gene sequence: CDR1 SGHDT, CDR2 YYEEEE. Trimming removed 4 bases from V and 10 bases from J; junction bases left unmatched: 14. Doses given second, at about 4 or about 12 weeks, were pooled. Produced via immunoSEQ multiplex PCR; TCRdb's table is partial and in-frame only. The sample includes roughly 110,000 clones, about 93% of them seen just once. This rearrangement joins TRBV5-6 to TRBJ1-6; the match to TRBD1 covers 7 bases. This sequence originates from an adult who received the AZD1222 COVID-19 vaccine. The starting material was peripheral blood, obtained 28 days after the second AZD1222 dose. CDR3 sequence (DNA): TGTGCCAGCAGCACTGACAGGGAGGGGCCTGGGTCACCCCTCCACTTT. Its protein product is CASSTDREGPGSPLHF.